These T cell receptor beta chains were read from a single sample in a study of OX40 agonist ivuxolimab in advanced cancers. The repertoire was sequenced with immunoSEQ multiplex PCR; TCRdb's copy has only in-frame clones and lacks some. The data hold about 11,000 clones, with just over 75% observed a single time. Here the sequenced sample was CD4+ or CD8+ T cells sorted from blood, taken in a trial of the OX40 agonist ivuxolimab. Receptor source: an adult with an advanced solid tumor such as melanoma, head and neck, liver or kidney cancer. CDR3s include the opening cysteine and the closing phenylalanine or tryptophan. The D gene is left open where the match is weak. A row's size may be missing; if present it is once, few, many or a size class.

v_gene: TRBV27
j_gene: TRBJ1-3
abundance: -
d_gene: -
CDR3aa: CASSSAAYGGNTIYF
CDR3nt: TGTGCCAGCAGTTCGGCGGCTTATGGTGGAAACACCATATATTTT

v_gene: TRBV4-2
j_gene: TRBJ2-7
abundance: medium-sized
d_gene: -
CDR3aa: CASSQTASSPEQYF
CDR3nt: TGTGCCAGCAGCCAAACAGCCTCTTCGCCCGAGCAGTACTTC

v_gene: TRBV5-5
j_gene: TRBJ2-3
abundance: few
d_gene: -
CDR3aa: CASSSPDTSSTDTQYF
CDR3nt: TGTGCCAGCAGCTCCCCTGATACATCTAGCACAGATACGCAGTATTTT

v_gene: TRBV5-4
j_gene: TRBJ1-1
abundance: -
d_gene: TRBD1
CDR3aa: CASSPTGGRTEAFF
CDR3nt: TGTGCCAGCAGCCCGACAGGGGGCAGGACTGAAGCTTTCTTT

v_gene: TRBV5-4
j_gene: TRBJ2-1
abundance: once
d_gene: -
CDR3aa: CASSLESVYNEQFF
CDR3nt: TGTGCCAGCAGCCTGGAGTCAGTCTACAATGAGCAGTTCTTC

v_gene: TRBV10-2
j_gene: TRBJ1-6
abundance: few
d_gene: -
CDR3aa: CASTTTENSPLHF
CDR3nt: TGCGCCAGCACCACGACGGAGAATTCACCCCTCCACTTT

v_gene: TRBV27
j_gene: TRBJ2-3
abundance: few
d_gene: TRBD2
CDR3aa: CASSARGEGHDTQYF
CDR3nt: TGTGCCAGCAGCGCCCGGGGGGAGGGCCATGATACGCAGTATTTT

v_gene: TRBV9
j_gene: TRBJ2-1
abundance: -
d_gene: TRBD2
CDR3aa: CASSLSGRSSYNEQFF
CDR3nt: TGTGCCAGCAGCCTAAGCGGGAGGTCATCCTACAATGAGCAGTTCTTC

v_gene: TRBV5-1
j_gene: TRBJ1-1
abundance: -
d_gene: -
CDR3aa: CASSPGTPNTEAFF
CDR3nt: TGCGCCAGCAGCCCCGGGACACCGAACACTGAAGCTTTCTTT

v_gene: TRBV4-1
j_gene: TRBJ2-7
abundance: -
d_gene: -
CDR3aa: CASSQEEGEYEQYF
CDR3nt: TGCGCCAGCAGCCAAGAAGAAGGAGAGTACGAGCAGTACTTC

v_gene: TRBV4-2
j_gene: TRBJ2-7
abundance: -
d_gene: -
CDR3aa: CASSQELGGGLSYEQYF
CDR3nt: TGTGCCAGCAGCCAAGAATTGGGAGGGGGGTTGTCCTACGAGCAGTACTTC

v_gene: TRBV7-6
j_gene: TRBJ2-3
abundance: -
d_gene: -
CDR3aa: CASSLAAHSTDTQYF
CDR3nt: TGTGCCAGCAGCTTGGCGGCCCATAGCACAGATACGCAGTATTTT

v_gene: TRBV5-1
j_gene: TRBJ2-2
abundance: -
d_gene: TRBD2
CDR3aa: CASSPPVVGLNTGELFF
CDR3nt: TGCGCCAGCAGCCCTCCCGTCGTGGGACTAAACACCGGGGAGCTGTTTTTT

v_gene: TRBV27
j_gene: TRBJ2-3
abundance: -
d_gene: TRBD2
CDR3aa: CASRPIGLAGAVGTDTQYF
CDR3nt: TGTGCCAGCAGACCGATAGGACTAGCGGGAGCAGTTGGCACAGATACGCAGTATTTT

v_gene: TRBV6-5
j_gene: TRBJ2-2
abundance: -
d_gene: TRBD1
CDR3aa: CASSPGTVDTGELFF
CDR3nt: TGTGCCAGCAGCCCCGGGACAGTCGACACCGGGGAGCTGTTTTTT

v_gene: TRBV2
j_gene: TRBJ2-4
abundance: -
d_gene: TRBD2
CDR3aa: CASTDPPASGEYIQYF
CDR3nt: TGTGCCAGCACCGACCCCCCCGCTAGCGGGGAATACATTCAGTACTTC

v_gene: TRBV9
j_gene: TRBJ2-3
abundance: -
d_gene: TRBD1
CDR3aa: CASSVEGASTDTQYF
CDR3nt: TGTGCCAGCAGCGTTGAGGGGGCTAGCACAGATACGCAGTATTTT

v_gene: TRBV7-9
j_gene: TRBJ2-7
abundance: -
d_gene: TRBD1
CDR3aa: CASSAAPGTANYEQYF
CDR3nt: TGTGCCAGCAGCGCCGCGCCCGGGACAGCAAACTACGAGCAGTACTTC

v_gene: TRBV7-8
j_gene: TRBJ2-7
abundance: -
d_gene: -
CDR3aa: CASSLDPGSYEQYF
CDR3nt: TGTGCCAGCAGCTTAGACCCGGGTTCCTACGAGCAGTACTTC

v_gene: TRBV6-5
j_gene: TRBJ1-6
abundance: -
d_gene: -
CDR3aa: CASWDWGAYNSPLHF
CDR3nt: TGTGCCAGTTGGGACTGGGGAGCCTATAATTCACCCCTCCACTTT

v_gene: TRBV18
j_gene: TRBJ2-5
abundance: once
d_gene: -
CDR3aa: CASSPLKETQYF
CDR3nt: TGTGCCAGCTCACCTTTGAAAGAGACCCAGTACTTC

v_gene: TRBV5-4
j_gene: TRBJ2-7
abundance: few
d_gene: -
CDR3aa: CASSSGISYEQYF
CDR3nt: TGTGCCAGCAGCTCAGGGATTTCCTACGAGCAGTACTTC

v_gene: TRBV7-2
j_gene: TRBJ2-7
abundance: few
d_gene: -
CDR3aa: CASSYASSYEQYF
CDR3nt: TGTGCCAGCAGCTACGCCAGCTCCTACGAGCAGTACTTC

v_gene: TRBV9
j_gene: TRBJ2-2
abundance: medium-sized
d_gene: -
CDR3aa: CASSVWGNTGELFF
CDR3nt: TGTGCCAGCAGCGTATGGGGGAACACCGGGGAGCTGTTTTTT

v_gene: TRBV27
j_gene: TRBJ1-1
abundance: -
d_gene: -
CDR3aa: CASSLQGENTEAFF
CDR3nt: TGTGCCAGCAGTTTACAGGGCGAGAACACTGAAGCTTTCTTT

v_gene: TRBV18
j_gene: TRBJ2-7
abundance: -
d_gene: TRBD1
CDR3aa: CASSPRDRGYEQYF
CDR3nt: TGTGCCAGCTCACCCCGGGACAGGGGTTACGAGCAGTACTTC

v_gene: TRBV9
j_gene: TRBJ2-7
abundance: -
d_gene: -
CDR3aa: CASSVGNSYEQYF
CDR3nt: TGTGCCAGCAGCGTAGGCAACTCCTACGAGCAGTACTTC

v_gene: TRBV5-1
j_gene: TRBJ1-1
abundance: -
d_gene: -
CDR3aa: CASSIRDTNTEAFF
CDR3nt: TGCGCCAGCAGCATCCGGGACACGAACACTGAAGCTTTCTTT

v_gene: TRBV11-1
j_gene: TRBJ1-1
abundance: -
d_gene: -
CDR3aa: CASSSGGAEAFF
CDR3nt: TGTGCCAGCAGTAGCGGTGGGGCTGAAGCTTTCTTT

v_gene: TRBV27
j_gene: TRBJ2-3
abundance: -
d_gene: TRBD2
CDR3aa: CASSLGLAVIDTQYF
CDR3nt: TGTGCCAGCAGCCTCGGACTAGCGGTAATAGATACGCAGTATTTT

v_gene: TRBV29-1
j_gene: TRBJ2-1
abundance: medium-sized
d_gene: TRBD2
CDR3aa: CSVEDVSGGPSNEQFF
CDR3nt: TGCAGCGTTGAAGATGTTTCGGGAGGGCCTAGCAATGAGCAGTTCTTC

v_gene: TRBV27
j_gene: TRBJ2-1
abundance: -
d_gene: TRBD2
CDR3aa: CASSFHGLASYNEQFF
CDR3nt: TGTGCCAGCAGTTTCCACGGACTAGCTAGCTACAATGAGCAGTTCTTC